Shown below are 7 T cell receptor beta chains from a single sample sequenced in a study of blood T cell repertoires in COVID-19. TCRdb's table, derived via immunoSEQ multiplex PCR, lists solely in-frame clones and lacks some. The data show approximately 410,000 clones, approximately 90% seen once. Source material: peripheral blood. Every receptor here comes from a woman aged 25 to 39 with active or convalescent COVID-19.

The chain carries TRBV15 and TRBJ2-3, with 11 bases identical to TRBD2. This CDR3 region has 17 residues. Germline CDR1 is LNHNV and CDR2 is YYDKDF (reference sequence). Losses at the gene ends were 1 base for V and 2 bases for J; bases not matched to a gene: 5. CDR3 sequence reads: CATSRGLAGGSTDTQYF. The CDR3 coding sequence is TGTGCCACCAGCAGAGGGCTAGCGGGGGGATCCACAGATACGCAGTATTTT. The whole variable domain, filled in from reference TRBV15 and TRBJ2-3, reads DAMVIQNPRYQVTQFGKPVTLSCSQTLNHNVMYWYQQKSSQAPKLLFHYYDKDFNNEADTPDNFQSRRPNTSFCFLDIRSPGLGDTAMYLCATSRGLAGGSTDTQYFGPGTRLTVL.

V is TRBV4-1 and J is TRBJ1-1, with 7 bases lining up with TRBD1. The CDR3 totals 16 residues. J gave up 6 bases and V 0 bases, and 10 bases lay outside the gene matches. Germline assignment: CDR1 MGHRA and CDR2 YSYEKL. This chain's CDR3 is CASSQDSITGAAEAFF. The CDR3 DNA follows: TGCGCCAGCAGCCAAGATTCCATCACAGGGGCCGCTGAAGCTTTCTTT.

The V gene is TRBV5-1, the J gene TRBJ2-7; 7 bases align to TRBD1. This CDR3 is built from 15 residues. CDR1 is SGHRS, CDR2 YFSETQ, per germline. Unmatched junction bases numbered 11, after V lost 4 bases and J lost 4 bases. In DNA, the CDR3 is TGCGCCAGCAGCGAGGGACAGACCCTACTATACGAGCAGTACTTC. It encodes CASSEGQTLLYEQYF.

This clone has a single count. The rearrangement joins TRBV12-3 or TRBV12-4 to TRBJ1-1; D unclear. The CDR3 covers 13 residues. V shed 8 bases and J shed 2 bases, with 12 bases lying between them. CDR3 sequence reads: CASLRLGNTEAFF. The CDR3 DNA sequence: TGTGCCAGCTTGCGTTTGGGCAACACTGAAGCTTTCTTT.

The V gene is TRBV13, the J gene TRBJ2-3; possibly TRBD1 for D (6 bases). V gave up 0 bases and J gave up 5 bases, with 12 bases separating them. The CDR3 consists of 15 residues. The germline CDR1 and CDR2 sequences are PRHDT and FYEKMQ (reference sequence). CDR3 sequence (DNA): TGTGCCAGCAGCTTAGGACAGGGTGTCAAAGATACGCAGTATTTT. Its protein product is CASSLGQGVKDTQYF.

The rearrangement uses TRBV6-5 and TRBJ2-7; possibly TRBD2 for D (6 bases). Germline V CDR1 and CDR2: MNHEY, SVGAGI. The CDR3 is 14 amino acids. Trimming shortened V by 5 bases and J by 7 bases, and 18 bases separated the two germline ends. The CDR3 DNA is TGTGCCAGCAGTAGGGTGCTTCCTCGGGAGGAGCAGTACTTC. Translating gives CASSRVLPREEQYF.

J is TRBJ2-7 and V is TRBV2; TRBD2 matches at 9 bases. The CDR3 has 17 amino acids. The ends lost 0 bases at V and 0 bases at J; junction bases unmatched: 6. Germline V gives CDR1 SNHLY, CDR2 FYNNEI. In DNA, the CDR3 is TGTGCCAGCAGTGAAGCTGGGCTAGCGGGGAGCTCCTACGAGCAGTACTTC. It yields the protein CASSEAGLAGSSYEQYF.